This entry is about one TCR beta chain. Ophthalmopathy donors showed moderate-to-severe activity, CAS ≥3, NOSPECS ≥4 and a duration under 3 months. The sample belongs to a study of Graves' ophthalmopathy and Graves' hyperthyroidism. The TCR beta CDR3 regions underwent amplification from RNA transcripts. HTBI primers were employed in first-round RT-PCR, then a second-round multiplex PCR followed. TCRdb reanalysed the multiplex PCR reads using MiXCR and keeps one entry per CDR3 protein. The data contain roughly 700,000 distinct CDR3 sequences, 40% of them singletons. The sequence derives from an adult man with Graves' ophthalmopathy. Sequencing was carried out using peripheral blood.

DNA for the CDR3: TGTGCCAGCAGCTTAGAGCCGGGAAGCGAGCAGTACTTC. Its translation is CASSLEPGSEQYF. The J gene is TRBJ2-7, the V gene TRBV7-2, with D perhaps TRBD2 (5 bases). In germline, CDR1 is SGHTA, CDR2 FQGNSA. Trimming cost V 1 base and J 6 bases, with 10 bases left between them. The CDR3 is 13 amino acids.